The 14 T cell receptor beta chains given below trace back to one sample, sequenced in a study of response to subunit inactivated influenza vaccine. TCRdb reprocessed the RT-PCR reads via MiXCR and lists one record per CDR3 protein. In the table there are around 530,000 distinct CDR3 sequences, more than 15% of which are singletons. The specimen comprised CD4+ T cells sorted from PBMCs, sampled roughly 24 months after vaccination. These receptors were taken from a man aged 50 to 75 who received an inactivated influenza vaccine.

This clonotype was detected only once. The chain joins TRBV6-1 to TRBJ2-3; D unresolved. Trimming shortened V by 3 bases and J by 2 bases, and 12 bases separated the two germline ends. The CDR3 is 15 residues long. Germline lookup yields CDR1 MNHNS and CDR2 SASEGT. CDR3 loop: CASSESSAFTDTQYF. The DNA of the CDR3 is TGTGCCAGCAGTGAGTCATCGGCCTTCACAGATACGCAGTATTTT.

This clonotype turned up a few times. This rearrangement joins TRBV2 to TRBJ2-2; 9 bases are shared with TRBD2. The V gene end was trimmed by 4 bases and the J gene end by 4 bases; junction bases not matched to a gene: 7. There are 16 residues in the CDR3. CDR1 SNHLY and CDR2 FYNNEI come from the germline V gene. CDR3 in DNA: TGTGCCAGCAGTGGAGCGGGAGGCCCGGGCACCGGGGAGCTGTTTTTT. It specifies CASSGAGGPGTGELFF.

The chain uses TRBV9 and TRBJ2-3; D is unresolved. CDR3 length: 14 amino acids. The germline V gene has CDR1 SGDLS and CDR2 YYNGEE. Trimming took off 0 bases at V and 0 bases at J, with 5 bases between the two ends. The CDR3 DNA sequence: TGTGCCAGCAGCGTAGGTCCCAGCACAGATACGCAGTATTTT. The encoded protein is CASSVGPSTDTQYF.

The rearrangement joins TRBV6-5 to TRBJ2-2; D perhaps matches TRBD2 (6 bases). The germline V gene has CDR1 MNHEY and CDR2 SVGAGI. This CDR3 contains 16 residues. V was trimmed by 2 bases and J by 1 base, leaving 11 bases between them. CDR3 residues: CASSYLAPENTGELFF. Written as DNA, the CDR3 is TGTGCCAGCAGTTACCTAGCGCCGGAGAACACCGGGGAGCTGTTTTTT.

The chain recombines TRBV4-1 with TRBJ1-1; 11 positions match TRBD1. Germline CDR1 MGHRA, CDR2 YSYEKL. The V segment lost 5 bases and the J segment 0 bases; nucleotides outside the gene matches: 11. This CDR3 contains 18 residues. CDR3 coding DNA: TGCGCCAGCAGCTCCTGGACAGGGGGCGGACCCATGAACACTGAAGCTTTCTTT. This encodes CASSSWTGGGPMNTEAFF.

The J gene is TRBJ1-2, the V gene TRBV29-1; weak D call: TRBD1 (6 bases). The ends were cut back, 8 bases at V and 2 bases at J, with 18 bases in the middle. CDR1 and CDR2 from the germline V gene are SQVTM and ANQGSEA. The CDR3 consists of 14 residues. CDR3 bases: TGCAGCACCCCGGGGGGGCACTTGAACTATGGCTACACCTTC. Its protein product is CSTPGGHLNYGYTF.

This clonotype was observed a handful of times. The chain joins TRBV12-3 or TRBV12-4 to TRBJ2-2; 7 positions agree with TRBD1. This CDR3 comprises 13 residues. V shed 6 bases and J 9 bases; nucleotides not matched to a gene: 7. The CDR3: CASSRGTPWELFF. CDR3 bases: TGTGCCAGCAGCAGGGGGACGCCGTGGGAGCTGTTTTTT.

The chain is built from TRBV28 and TRBJ2-6; 8 nucleotides agree with TRBD1. The CDR3 covers 17 residues. Germline trimming cut 6 bases from V and 0 bases from J; bases unmatched to any gene: 7. Germline V gene data show CDR1 as MDHEN and CDR2 as SYDVKM. The CDR3 sequence: CASRGGQGFSGANVLTF. CDR3 DNA: TGTGCCAGCAGGGGTGGACAGGGCTTCTCTGGGGCCAACGTCCTGACTTTC.

This clonotype came up a few times. CDR3 in DNA: TGCGCCAGCAGCTTAGAGGGGAGCACGGGGAATGAGCAGTTCTTC. Translated: CASSLEGSTGNEQFF. This rearrangement joins TRBV5-1 to TRBJ2-1, with D perhaps given as TRBD1 or TRBD2 (5 bases each). CDR3 length: 15 amino acids. Germline values: CDR1 SGHRS, CDR2 YFSETQ. Trimming took off 2 bases at V and 7 bases at J, with 16 bases between the two ends.

The gene calls are TRBV7-8 and TRBJ2-3; 11 bases align to TRBD2. CDR3 length: 16 residues. The trim removed 5 bases at V and 2 bases at J, leaving 6 bases unmatched. Germline V gives CDR1 SGHVS, CDR2 FQNEAQ. This CDR3 reads CASSEIAGGATDTQYF. CDR3 nucleotide sequence: TGTGCCAGCAGCGAAATAGCGGGGGGGGCCACAGATACGCAGTATTTT.

This clonotype was counted only a few times. The J gene is TRBJ2-2, the V gene TRBV9; 8 positions match TRBD1. With V trimmed by 4 bases and J by 10 bases, 12 bases remained unmatched. Germline V gene lookup returns CDR1 SGDLS and CDR2 YYNGEE. The CDR3 totals 15 residues. CDR3 nucleotide sequence: TGTGCCAGCAGCACCGGACAGGGTGGTTACGTGGAGCTGTTTTTT. It encodes CASSTGQGGYVELFF.

The chain uses TRBV12-3 or TRBV12-4 and TRBJ2-2; D perhaps matches TRBD1 (6 bases). The germline V and J ends were trimmed by 1 base and 6 bases, with 9 bases remaining between them. There are 14 residues in the CDR3. Here the CDR3 DNA reads TGTGCCAGCAGTTTAGGGCAGGGGCCCGGGGAGCTGTTTTTT. It codes for CASSLGQGPGELFF.

This clonotype showed up many times. The chain combines TRBV29-1 with TRBJ2-1, with D perhaps matching TRBD2 (6 bases). The CDR3 runs to 14 residues. Per germline, CDR1 SQVTM and CDR2 ANQGSEA. Trimming removed 5 bases at V and 1 base at J, with 12 bases between. This chain's CDR3 is CSVSIGRSYNEQFF. As DNA, the CDR3 is TGCAGCGTTTCGATCGGGAGATCCTACAATGAGCAGTTCTTC.

The CDR3 coding sequence is TGCAGTGCCCCCGATGGACTGGCCCCACATGAGCAGTTCTTC. Translating gives CSAPDGLAPHEQFF. The V gene is TRBV20-1, the J gene TRBJ2-1, with TRBD2 as a possible D gene (5 bases). Germline CDR1 and CDR2: DFQATT and SNEGSKA (reference sequence). Trimming cost V 6 bases and J 8 bases, with 20 bases left between them. The CDR3 totals 14 residues.